This is a list of T cell receptor beta chains from one sample in a study of blood T cell repertoires in COVID-19. TCRdb's copy holds only in-frame clones and misses some; the assay was immunoSEQ multiplex PCR. The sample records about 380,000 clones, 70% to 90% being singletons. Sequenced input: PBMCs or T cells enriched from blood (not recorded which). The receptors here all came from a woman aged 18-29 years who had recovered from COVID-19. CDR3s include the opening cysteine and the closing phenylalanine or tryptophan. Fields, in order: V gene, J gene, D gene, clone size, CDR3 DNA, CDR3 protein. D genes are given only for firm matches. Size is stated for part of the rows, as once, few or many counts, or as a class when the clone is expanded.

v_gene: TRBV4-3
j_gene: TRBJ2-7
d_gene: TRBD1
abundance: -
CDR3nt: TGCGCCAGCAGCCAAGAATCCGGGACAGCGAGCTACGAGCAGTACTTC
CDR3aa: CASSQESGTASYEQYF

v_gene: TRBV9
j_gene: TRBJ1-5
d_gene: -
abundance: -
CDR3nt: TGTGCCAGCAGCGCCGTTTATCAGCCCCAGCATTTT
CDR3aa: CASSAVYQPQHF

v_gene: TRBV18
j_gene: TRBJ1-4
d_gene: -
abundance: -
CDR3nt: TGTGCCAGCTCAACGACAGTTTCTAATGAAAAACTGTTTTTT
CDR3aa: CASSTTVSNEKLFF

v_gene: TRBV9
j_gene: TRBJ1-4
d_gene: -
abundance: once
CDR3nt: TGTGCCAGCAGCAAAAACGCCCAGGCTAATGAAAAACTGTTTTTT
CDR3aa: CASSKNAQANEKLFF

v_gene: TRBV18
j_gene: TRBJ1-6
d_gene: -
abundance: -
CDR3nt: TGTGCCAGCTCACCCGGGAGGTTGGTACCCCTCCACTTT
CDR3aa: CASSPGRLVPLHF

v_gene: TRBV9
j_gene: TRBJ2-3
d_gene: -
abundance: -
CDR3nt: TGTGCCAGCAGCGTAGCCGTGGACTCTAGCACAGATACGCAGTATTTT
CDR3aa: CASSVAVDSSTDTQYF

v_gene: TRBV7-6
j_gene: TRBJ2-2
d_gene: -
abundance: -
CDR3nt: TGTGCCAGCAGCTTAGCTTCGAGGGTTGCTAGAAACACCGGGGAGCTGTTTTTT
CDR3aa: CASSLASRVARNTGELFF

v_gene: TRBV10-3
j_gene: TRBJ1-2
d_gene: -
abundance: -
CDR3nt: TGTGCCATCAGTGAGCCGGGGGGGCACAACTATGGCTACACCTTC
CDR3aa: CAISEPGGHNYGYTF

v_gene: TRBV19
j_gene: TRBJ1-1
d_gene: TRBD1
abundance: -
CDR3nt: TGTGCCAGTAGTATGGACAGGGCCATGGACACTGAAGCTTTCTTT
CDR3aa: CASSMDRAMDTEAFF

v_gene: TRBV4-1
j_gene: TRBJ1-2
d_gene: -
abundance: -
CDR3nt: TGCGCCAGCAGCCACCGGGACAAAGCGTCGAGCACCTTC
CDR3aa: CASSHRDKASSTF

v_gene: TRBV30
j_gene: TRBJ2-7
d_gene: TRBD1
abundance: -
CDR3nt: TGTGCCCCCCCCGACAGGGGCCGCTACGAGCAGTACTTC
CDR3aa: CAPPDRGRYEQYF

v_gene: TRBV6-5
j_gene: TRBJ2-7
d_gene: -
abundance: -
CDR3nt: TGTGCCAGCAGTTACTCGAGGACAGGAGGGTCCTACGAGCAGTACTTC
CDR3aa: CASSYSRTGGSYEQYF

v_gene: TRBV7-3
j_gene: TRBJ1-6
d_gene: -
abundance: -
CDR3nt: TGTGCCAGCAGCTTAAACAGGGCTAATTCACCCCTCCACTTT
CDR3aa: CASSLNRANSPLHF

v_gene: TRBV12-3/TRBV12-4
j_gene: TRBJ1-2
d_gene: -
abundance: -
CDR3nt: TGTGCCTGCCGGGGGGCGTATGGCTACACCTTC
CDR3aa: CACRGAYGYTF

v_gene: TRBV7-2
j_gene: TRBJ2-3
d_gene: -
abundance: -
CDR3nt: TGTGCCAGCAGCCAGACAGGGACTAGCACAGATACGCAGTATTTT
CDR3aa: CASSQTGTSTDTQYF

v_gene: TRBV12-5
j_gene: TRBJ1-5
d_gene: -
abundance: -
CDR3nt: TGTGCTAGTGGTCCCAGTTTTAGCAATCAGCCCCAGCATTTT
CDR3aa: CASGPSFSNQPQHF

v_gene: TRBV6-1
j_gene: TRBJ1-1
d_gene: -
abundance: -
CDR3nt: TGTGCCAGCAGTGAAATTCTGGAGGGTGAAGCTTTCTTT
CDR3aa: CASSEILEGEAFF

v_gene: TRBV12-5
j_gene: TRBJ1-1
d_gene: TRBD1
abundance: -
CDR3nt: TGTGCTAGTGGTTTACAGGGGATGAACACTGAAGCTTTCTTT
CDR3aa: CASGLQGMNTEAFF

v_gene: TRBV18
j_gene: TRBJ1-6
d_gene: -
abundance: -
CDR3nt: TGTGCCAGCTCACCTTCCGGTTTGTCCTCCTATAATTCACCCCTCCACTTT
CDR3aa: CASSPSGLSSYNSPLHF

v_gene: TRBV9
j_gene: TRBJ2-2
d_gene: TRBD2
abundance: once
CDR3nt: TGTGCCAGCAGCGTAGGGACGAGCGGGGGGGCCACCGGGGAGCTGTTTTTT
CDR3aa: CASSVGTSGGATGELFF

v_gene: TRBV6-2/TRBV6-3
j_gene: TRBJ1-5
d_gene: -
abundance: -
CDR3nt: TGTGCCAGCAGTAACACAGGGCCCAATCAGCCCCAGCATTTT
CDR3aa: CASSNTGPNQPQHF

v_gene: TRBV18
j_gene: TRBJ2-7
d_gene: TRBD1
abundance: -
CDR3nt: TGTGCCAGCTCCCTAACGGGACAGCGTTCCTACGAGCAGTACTTC
CDR3aa: CASSLTGQRSYEQYF